This entry lists 5 T cell receptor beta chains sequenced from one sample in a study of blood T cell repertoires in COVID-19. Sequencing was performed with immunoSEQ multiplex PCR; in TCRdb, only in-frame clones are kept and a portion is missing. The data contain 150,000 to 200,000 clones, 85% to 95% of them singletons. Sequencing was done on a sample of peripheral blood. Source of these receptors: a woman aged 60-70 years with COVID-19, enrolled during active disease.

This clone appeared once. V usage is TRBV3-1 (or the pseudogene TRBV3-2) and J usage is TRBJ1-1; maybe TRBD1 (6 bases). The CDR3 sequence is 14 residues long. V shed 4 bases and J shed 0 bases, with 9 bases lying between them. Germline V lookup: CDR1 LGHDT, CDR2 YNNKEL (reference sequence). For the CDR3, the DNA is TGTGCCAGCAGCCGAAACAGGGTGAACACTGAAGCTTTCTTT. This codes for CASSRNRVNTEAFF.

The gene calls are TRBV7-9 and TRBJ1-5; 10 bases fit TRBD1. The CDR3 spans 15 residues. The trim removed 5 bases at V and 3 bases at J, leaving 4 bases unmatched. The germline gives CDR1 SEHNR, CDR2 FQNEAQ (reference sequence). The CDR3 here is CASSQGQGNNQPQHF. The CDR3 DNA follows: TGTGCCAGCAGCCAGGGACAGGGGAACAATCAGCCCCAGCATTTT.

This chain joins TRBV6-5 and TRBJ1-4, with TRBD1 as a possible D gene (6 bases). Trimming cost V 7 bases and J 7 bases, with 19 bases left between them. From germline, CDR1 is MNHEY and CDR2 SVGAGI. The CDR3 is made up of 15 amino acids. The CDR3 DNA sequence: TGTGCCAGCATCCCTACGACAGGCGTCGTTGAAAAACTGTTTTTT. Protein: CASIPTTGVVEKLFF.

The rearrangement joins TRBV4-3 to TRBJ1-5, with D hard to call. CDR1 and CDR2 from the germline V gene are LGHNA and YSLEER. This CDR3 comprises 13 residues. V gave up 0 bases and J gave up 6 bases, with 6 bases separating them. The CDR3 sequence: CASSQEFGQPQHF. In nucleotides, the CDR3 is TGCGCCAGCAGCCAAGAATTCGGTCAGCCCCAGCATTTT.

This clone appeared a few times. The chain uses TRBV21-1 and TRBJ2-4; TRBD1 reflects the table's D call only, with no check against the DNA. TRBV21-1 has pseudogene status. The CDR3 spans 14 residues. The CDR3 region has the DNA TGTGCCAGCAGCCGAACAGGACCCAAAAACATTCAGTACTTC. Translation: CASSRTGPKNIQYF.